This T cell receptor (beta chain) comes out of a study of regulatory T cells in long-lasting Graves disease. The study's findings and limits: Persistent patients had a count of shared public clonotypes (around 2,700) that exceeded that of new patients (approximately 1,000).

There are many counts of this clonotype. Its antigen is still unknown. This sample's time point: persistent/refractory GD, antithyroid drugs over 5 years with positive TRAb. Construction of the TCR library relied on RNA isolated from PBMCs. The TCR beta library used iRepertoire HTBI primers with Arm-PCR amplification of CDR3. Via MiXCR, TCRdb re-called the multiplex PCR reads, giving one row per CDR3 protein. This sample has approximately 470,000 distinct CDR3 sequences, with less than 25% found just once. CDR1 and CDR2 (germline): SGHRS, YFSETQ. This CDR3 contains 12 residues. Deletions cut 4 bases from V and 11 bases from J, with 15 bases between.

The rearrangement uses TRBV5-1 and TRBJ1-1; no reliable D call. The receptor was derived from a female donor with Graves disease. This specimen consisted of peripheral blood mononuclear cells (PBMCs), obtained when the disease was refractory, from a patient treated with antithyroid drugs. CDR3 loop: CASSREGVGAFF. Written as DNA, the CDR3 is TGCGCCAGCAGCCGCGAGGGAGTAGGCGCTTTCTTT.